These 14 T cell receptor beta chains originate from one sample sequenced in a study of T cells in Graves' hyperthyroidism and ophthalmopathy. What was amplified from RNA transcripts were TCR beta CDR3 regions. The TCR CDR3 first-round RT-PCR relied on the HTBI primer set. TCRdb redid the calling of the multiplex PCR reads with MiXCR, one entry per CDR3 protein. The data contain 460,000 or so distinct CDR3 sequences, approximately 15% of them singletons. Sequences were obtained from blood. The source is a woman between 18 and 29 years old with Graves' hyperthyroidism.

This clonotype was found many times. Written as DNA, the CDR3 is TGCAGTGCTAAACATCCGGACTACCGGAACACCGGGGAGCTGTTTTTT. Translated: CSAKHPDYRNTGELFF. The rearrangement uses TRBV20-1 and TRBJ2-2, with a possible D match to TRBD2 (6 bases). V dropped 4 bases and J dropped 1 base, with 16 bases sitting between them. CDR3 length: 16 amino acids. Per the germline V gene, CDR1 is DFQATT and CDR2 is SNEGSKA (reference sequence).

This clonotype came up many times. V gene TRBV12-3 or TRBV12-4 combines with J gene TRBJ2-1; D gene uncertain. Trimming shortened V by 3 bases and J by 4 bases, and 7 bases separated the two germline ends. The CDR3 contains 13 residues. CDR3 nucleotides: TGTGCCAGCAGTTTGCCTGAGTACAATGAGCAGTTCTTC. This sequence encodes CASSLPEYNEQFF.

This clonotype was found many times. This rearrangement joins TRBV7-3 to TRBJ2-1; 8 nucleotides match TRBD2. The ends lost 4 bases at V and 5 bases at J; junction bases unmatched: 4. Germline CDR1 reads SGHTA; CDR2 reads FQGTGA. The CDR3 is made up of 14 amino acids. The CDR3 loop is CASSSLAGNNEQFF. CDR3 sequence (DNA): TGTGCCAGCAGCTCCTTAGCGGGAAACAATGAGCAGTTCTTC.

This clonotype was seen more than once but under ten times. The V call is TRBV6-1, the J call TRBJ2-5; D unclear. The ends were cut back, 2 bases at V and 9 bases at J, with 10 bases in the middle. The CDR3 runs 12 residues. Germline lookup yields CDR1 MNHNS and CDR2 SASEGT. This CDR3 reads CASSEPRRAQYF. Here the CDR3 DNA reads TGTGCCAGCAGTGAACCTAGAAGAGCCCAGTACTTC.

A few counts support this clonotype. This chain connects TRBV5-1 to TRBJ2-5; D is undetermined. This CDR3 has 15 amino acids. With 0 bases removed from V and 5 bases from J, the gap between germline ends came to 14 bases. Looked up from germline, CDR1 is SGHRS and CDR2 is YFSETQ. CDR3 coding DNA: TGCGCCAGCAGCTTGGGGTTCAGTAACCGGGAGACCCAGTACTTC. This codes for CASSLGFSNRETQYF.

About this clonotype: Being one base from a much bigger clone, this may be a read error. Without the conserved terminal phenylalanine or tryptophan, this CDR3 likely stems from a read error. V usage is TRBV7-9 and J usage is TRBJ2-5; D possibly uses TRBD1 or TRBD2 (5 bases each). Trimming took 6 bases from V and 4 from J, leaving 12 bases between them. The CDR3 totals 13 residues. Per germline, CDR1 SEHNR and CDR2 FQNEAQ (reference sequence). The CDR3 sequence: CASRGTGGETQYL. The CDR3 DNA is TGTGCCAGCAGAGGAACTGGGGGAGAGACCCAGTACCTC.

This clonotype was seen ten or more times. The chain has TRBV11-2 and TRBJ2-1, with D possibly matching TRBD2 (6 bases). The CDR3 runs 15 residues. In germline, CDR1 is SGHAT, CDR2 FQNNGV. V was clipped by 1 base and J by 4 bases, with 11 bases between them. CDR3 loop: CASSLGGSGYNEQFF. Here the CDR3 DNA reads TGTGCCAGCAGCTTAGGGGGTAGCGGATACAATGAGCAGTTCTTC. Combining the CDR3 with reference TRBV11-2 and TRBJ2-1 gives the whole variable domain EAGVAQSPRYKIIEKRQSVAFWCNPISGHATLYWYQQILGQGPKLLIQFQNNGVVDDSQLPKDRFSAERLKGVDSTLKIQPAKLEDSAVYLCASSLGGSGYNEQFFGPGTRLTVL.

This clonotype was observed at least ten times. This chain connects TRBV7-8 to TRBJ2-3, with a weak D call TRBD2 (6 bases). V was cut by 3 bases and J by 1 base, with 8 bases left in between. Germline V CDR1 and CDR2: SGHVS, FQNEAQ. The CDR3 runs to 14 residues. This chain's CDR3 is CASSFGGRTDTQYF. CDR3 nucleotides: TGTGCCAGCAGCTTCGGGGGACGCACAGATACGCAGTATTTT.

About this clonotype itself: One end of the junction fails to match germline, which may point to a read error. This sequence joins TRBV28 and TRBJ2-7; 7 nucleotides line up with TRBD1. Germline loops: CDR1 MDHEN, CDR2 SYDVKM. The CDR3 sequence is 15 residues long. The CDR3 bases are TGTGCCGGCAGTTTGTCCGGGACAGCATCCTACGAGCAGTACTTC. It yields the protein CAGSLSGTASYEQYF.

V gene TRBV4-1 combines with J gene TRBJ1-1; weak D call: TRBD1 (5 bases). Trimming took off 1 base at V and 1 base at J, with 16 bases between the two ends. The CDR3 spans 17 residues. Germline CDR1 and CDR2: MGHRA and YSYEKL. The CDR3 bases are TGCGCCAGCAGCCAAGGGACGTATCTGGGGGAGAACACTGAAGCTTTCTTT. The encoded protein is CASSQGTYLGENTEAFF.

The chain has TRBV24-1 and TRBJ2-1, with 8 bases matching TRBD2. The J segment lost 2 bases and the V segment lost 5 bases, leaving 13 bases of the junction unmatched. This CDR3 has 18 amino acids. Per germline, CDR1 KGHDR and CDR2 SFDVKD. CDR3 sequence (DNA): TGTGCCACCAGTGCGAGAGCGGGAGTAGGAGAACCCTACAATGAGCAGTTCTTC. Translating it yields CATSARAGVGEPYNEQFF.

This clonotype was seen a few times. The CDR3 DNA sequence: TGTGCCAGCAGGGGGGGCCTAAATTCACCCCTCCACTTT. Its translation is CASRGGLNSPLHF. The chain combines TRBV6-1 with TRBJ1-6, with a weak D call TRBD1 (6 bases). Germline lookup yields CDR1 MNHNS and CDR2 SASEGT. V lost 6 bases to trimming and J lost 7 bases, with 10 bases between them. The CDR3 runs 13 residues.

This clonotype has ten or more counts. V is TRBV29-1 and J is TRBJ2-7, with 10 nucleotides matching TRBD1. The ends lost 4 bases at V and 0 bases at J; junction bases unmatched: 3. The CDR3 consists of 14 residues. Germline V lookup: CDR1 SQVTM, CDR2 ANQGSEA. CDR3 bases: TGCAGCGTTGGCCGGGACAGGGGCTCCTACGAGCAGTACTTC. Its protein is CSVGRDRGSYEQYF.

This clonotype was seen repeatedly, ten times or more. The rearrangement links TRBV12-3 or TRBV12-4 to TRBJ2-3; TRBD1 agrees at 8 bases. V lost 5 bases to trimming and J lost 3 bases; unmatched junction nucleotides: 7. CDR3 size: 15 residues. The CDR3 protein is CASSQGQGLTDTQYF. CDR3 nucleotide sequence: TGTGCCAGCAGTCAAGGACAGGGTCTAACAGATACGCAGTATTTT.